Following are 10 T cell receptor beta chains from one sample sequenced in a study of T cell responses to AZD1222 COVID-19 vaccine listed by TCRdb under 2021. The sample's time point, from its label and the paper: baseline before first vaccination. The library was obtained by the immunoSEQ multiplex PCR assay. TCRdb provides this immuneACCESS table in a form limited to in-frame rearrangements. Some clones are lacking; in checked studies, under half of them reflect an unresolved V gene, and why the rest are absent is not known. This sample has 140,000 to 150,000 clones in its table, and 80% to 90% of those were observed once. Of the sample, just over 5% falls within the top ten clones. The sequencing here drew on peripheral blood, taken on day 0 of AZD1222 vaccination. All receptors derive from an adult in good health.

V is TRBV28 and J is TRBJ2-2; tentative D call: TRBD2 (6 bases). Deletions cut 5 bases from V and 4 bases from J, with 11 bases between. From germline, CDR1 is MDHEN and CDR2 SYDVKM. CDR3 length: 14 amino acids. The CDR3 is CASSRDFITGELFF. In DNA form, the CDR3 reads TGTGCCAGCAGTCGGGACTTCATCACCGGGGAGCTGTTTTTT. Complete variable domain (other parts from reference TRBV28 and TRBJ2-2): DVKVTQSSRYLVKRTGEKVFLECVQDMDHENMFWYRQDPGLGLRLIYFSYDVKMKEKGDIPEGYSVSREKKERFSLILESASTNQTSMYLCASSRDFITGELFFGEGSRLTVL.

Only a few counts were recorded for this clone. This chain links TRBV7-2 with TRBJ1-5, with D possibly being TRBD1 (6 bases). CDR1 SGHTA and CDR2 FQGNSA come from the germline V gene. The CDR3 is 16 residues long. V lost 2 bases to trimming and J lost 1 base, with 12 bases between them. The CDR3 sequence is CASSLLARGSNQPQHF. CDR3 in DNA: TGTGCCAGCAGCTTATTGGCCAGGGGCAGCAATCAGCCCCAGCATTTT.

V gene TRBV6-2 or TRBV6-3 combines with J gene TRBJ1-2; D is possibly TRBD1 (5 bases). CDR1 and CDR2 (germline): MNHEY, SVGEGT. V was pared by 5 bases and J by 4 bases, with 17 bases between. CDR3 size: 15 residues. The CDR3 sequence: CASSPRGRRGYGYTF. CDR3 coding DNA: TGTGCCAGCAGTCCCCGGGGACGGAGGGGCTATGGCTACACCTTC.

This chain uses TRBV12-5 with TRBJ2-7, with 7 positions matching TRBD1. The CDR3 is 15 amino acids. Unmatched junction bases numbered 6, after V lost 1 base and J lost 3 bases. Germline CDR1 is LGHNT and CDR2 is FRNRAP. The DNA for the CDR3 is TGTGCTAGTGGTTTGGACAGGGGCACATACTACGAGCAGTACTTC. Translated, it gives CASGLDRGTYYEQYF.

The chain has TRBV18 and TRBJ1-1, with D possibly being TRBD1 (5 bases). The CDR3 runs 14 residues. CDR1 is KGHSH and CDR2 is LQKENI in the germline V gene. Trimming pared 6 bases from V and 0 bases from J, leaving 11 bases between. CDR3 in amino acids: CASSPGRMNTEAFF. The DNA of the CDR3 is TGTGCCAGCTCCCCGGGACGCATGAACACTGAAGCTTTCTTT.

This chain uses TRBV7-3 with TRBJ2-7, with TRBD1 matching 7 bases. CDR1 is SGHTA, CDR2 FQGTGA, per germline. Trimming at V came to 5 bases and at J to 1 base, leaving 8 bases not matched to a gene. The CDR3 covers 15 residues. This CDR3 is CASSEPPGGSYEQYF. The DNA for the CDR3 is TGTGCCAGCAGCGAACCACCAGGGGGTTCCTACGAGCAGTACTTC.

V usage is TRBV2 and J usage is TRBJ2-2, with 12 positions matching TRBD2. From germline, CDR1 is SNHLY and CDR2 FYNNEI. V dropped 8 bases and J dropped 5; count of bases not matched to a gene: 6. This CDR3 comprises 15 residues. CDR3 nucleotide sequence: TGTGCCAGCGCTAGCGGGAGGGTTACAACCGGGGAGCTGTTTTTT. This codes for CASASGRVTTGELFF.

For the CDR3, the DNA is TGTGCCAGTAGTATAACAGGGAACCAAGAGACCCAGTACTTC. It is translated as CASSITGNQETQYF. The chain couples TRBV19 to TRBJ2-5, with a tentative D call TRBD1 (6 bases). From germline, CDR1 is LNHDA and CDR2 SQIVND (reference sequence). The CDR3 covers 14 residues. V was pared by 2 bases and J by 0 bases, with 7 bases between.

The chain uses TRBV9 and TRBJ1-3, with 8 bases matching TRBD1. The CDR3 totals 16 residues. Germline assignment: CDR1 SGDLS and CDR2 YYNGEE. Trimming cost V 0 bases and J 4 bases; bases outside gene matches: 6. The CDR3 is CASSVGGQVRGNTIYF. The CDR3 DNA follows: TGTGCCAGCAGCGTAGGGGGACAGGTCCGAGGAAACACCATATATTTT.

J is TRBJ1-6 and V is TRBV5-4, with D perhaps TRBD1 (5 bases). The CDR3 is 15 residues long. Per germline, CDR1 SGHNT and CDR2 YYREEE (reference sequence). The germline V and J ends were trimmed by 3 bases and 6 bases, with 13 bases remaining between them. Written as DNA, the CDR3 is TGTGCCAGCAGCTCGCCGGGGGACGGTAATTCACCCCTCCACTTT. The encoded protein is CASSSPGDGNSPLHF.